This TCR beta chain comes out of a study of PD-L1 blockade in urothelial cancer. Study in general: The analyses of blood took place 3 weeks (second dose) and 6 weeks after treatment start.

Generated by immunoSEQ multiplex PCR, the TCRdb table keeps only in-frame clones and is missing some. The data show approximately 47,000 clones, around 86% seen once. This sample's time point: pretreatment peripheral blood. Pretreatment sampling and on-treatment sampling together yielded between 1 and 8 samples for each patient. Whole-study results and caveats: TCR clonality was measured in pretreatment peripheral blood. Clonality below the median predicted better survival.

A note on this clone: Its antigen is as yet unknown.

The germline CDR1 and CDR2 sequences are SGHTA and FQGNSA. This CDR3 has 14 residues. After removal of 6 bases from V and 2 bases from J, the junction contained 2 bases not matched to a gene. This sequence joins TRBV7-2 and TRBJ1-3, with 9 bases identical to TRBD1. The starting material was PBMCs, obtained around atezolizumab (anti-PD-L1) treatment. This TCR derives from a man aged 50-60 years with urothelial cancer. As DNA, the CDR3 is TGTGCCAGCAGAACAGGGGGCGCTGGAAACACCATATATTTT. It codes for CASRTGGAGNTIYF.